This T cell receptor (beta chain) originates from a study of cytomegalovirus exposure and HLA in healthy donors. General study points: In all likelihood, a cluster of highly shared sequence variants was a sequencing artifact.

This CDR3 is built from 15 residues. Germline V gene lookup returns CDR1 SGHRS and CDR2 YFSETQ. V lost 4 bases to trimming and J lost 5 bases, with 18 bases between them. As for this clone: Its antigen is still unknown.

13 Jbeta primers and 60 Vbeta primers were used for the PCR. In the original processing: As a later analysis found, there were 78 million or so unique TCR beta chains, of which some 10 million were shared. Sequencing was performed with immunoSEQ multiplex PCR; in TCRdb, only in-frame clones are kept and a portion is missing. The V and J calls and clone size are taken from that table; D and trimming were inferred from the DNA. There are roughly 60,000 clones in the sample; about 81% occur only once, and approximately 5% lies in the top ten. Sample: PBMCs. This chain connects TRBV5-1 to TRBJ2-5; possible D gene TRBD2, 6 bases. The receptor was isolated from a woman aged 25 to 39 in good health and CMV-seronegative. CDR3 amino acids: CASSGSGVSVETQYF. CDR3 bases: TGCGCCAGCAGCGGATCGGGGGTGAGCGTGGAGACCCAGTACTTC.